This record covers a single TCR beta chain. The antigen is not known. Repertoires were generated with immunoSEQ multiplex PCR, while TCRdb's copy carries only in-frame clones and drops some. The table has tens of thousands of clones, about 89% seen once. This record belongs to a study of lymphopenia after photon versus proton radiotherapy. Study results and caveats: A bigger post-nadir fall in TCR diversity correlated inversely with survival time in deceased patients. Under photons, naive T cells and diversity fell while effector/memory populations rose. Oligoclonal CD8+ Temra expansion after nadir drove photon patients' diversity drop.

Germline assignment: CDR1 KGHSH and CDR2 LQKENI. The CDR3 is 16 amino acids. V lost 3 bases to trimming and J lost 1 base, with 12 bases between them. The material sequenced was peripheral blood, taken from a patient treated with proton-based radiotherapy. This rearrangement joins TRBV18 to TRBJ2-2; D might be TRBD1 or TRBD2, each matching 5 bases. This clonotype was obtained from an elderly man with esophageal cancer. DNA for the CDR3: TGTGCCAGCTCACCCCTTTGGGGGATGAACACCGGGGAGCTGTTTTTT. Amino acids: CASSPLWGMNTGELFF.